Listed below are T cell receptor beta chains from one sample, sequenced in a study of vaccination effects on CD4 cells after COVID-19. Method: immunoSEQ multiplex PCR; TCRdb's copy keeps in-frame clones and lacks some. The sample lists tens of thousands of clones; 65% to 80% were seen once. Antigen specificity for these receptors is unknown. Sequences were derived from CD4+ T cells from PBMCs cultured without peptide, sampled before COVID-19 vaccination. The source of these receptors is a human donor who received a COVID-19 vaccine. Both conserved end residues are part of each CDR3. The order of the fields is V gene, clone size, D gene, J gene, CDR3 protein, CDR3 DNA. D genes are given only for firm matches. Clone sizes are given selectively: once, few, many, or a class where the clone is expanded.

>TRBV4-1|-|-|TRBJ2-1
CASSRYSRGDEQFF
TGCGCCAGCAGCCGATACTCCCGGGGCGATGAGCAGTTCTTC
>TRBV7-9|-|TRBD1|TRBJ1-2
CASSRAGTGGKDYGYTF
TGTGCCAGCAGCCGCGCCGGGACAGGGGGGAAGGATTATGGCTACACCTTC
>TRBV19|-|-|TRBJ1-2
CASSPRDTYYGYTF
TGTGCCAGTAGTCCCAGGGACACTTACTATGGCTACACCTTC
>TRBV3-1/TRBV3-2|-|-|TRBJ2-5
CASSPTRARETQYF
TGTGCCAGCAGCCCGACAAGAGCAAGAGAGACCCAGTACTTC
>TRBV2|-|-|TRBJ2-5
CASSGVTGRETQYF
TGTGCCAGCAGTGGGGTCACAGGGAGAGAGACCCAGTACTTC
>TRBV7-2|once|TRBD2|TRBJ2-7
CASSLVASGTGEQYF
TGTGCCAGCAGCTTAGTGGCTAGCGGGACGGGGGAGCAGTACTTC
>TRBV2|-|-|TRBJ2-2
CASRHSGGLVDTGELFF
TGTGCCAGCAGGCACTCCGGGGGTCTAGTTGATACCGGGGAGCTGTTTTTT
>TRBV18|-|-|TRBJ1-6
CASSPGTPNNSPLHF
TGTGCCAGCTCACCCGGGACACCAAATAATTCACCCCTCCACTTT
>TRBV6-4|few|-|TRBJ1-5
CASSLNSNQPQHF
TGTGCCAGCAGCTTGAATAGCAATCAGCCCCAGCATTTT
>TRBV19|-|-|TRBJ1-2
CASAPREGVGYTF
TGTGCCAGTGCCCCCCGGGAGGGGGTAGGCTACACCTTC
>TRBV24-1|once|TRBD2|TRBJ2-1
CATSDSTSGGQFF
TGTGCCACCAGTGATTCGACCTCGGGAGGGCAGTTCTTC
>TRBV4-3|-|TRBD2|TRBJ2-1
CASSQRTSGYYNEQFF
TGCGCCAGCAGCCAAAGGACTAGCGGATATTACAATGAGCAGTTCTTC
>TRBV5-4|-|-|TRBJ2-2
CASESGRPDTGELFF
TGTGCCAGCGAGTCCGGGCGACCAGACACCGGGGAGCTGTTTTTT
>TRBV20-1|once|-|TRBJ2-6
CSASRGKTSGANVLTF
TGCAGTGCTAGTAGAGGAAAAACCTCTGGGGCCAACGTCCTGACTTTC
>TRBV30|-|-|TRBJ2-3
CAWSGRQITSTDTQYF
TGTGCCTGGAGTGGTCGACAGATTACTAGCACAGATACGCAGTATTTT
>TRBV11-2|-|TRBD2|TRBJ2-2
CASGGTSGSRGGELFF
TGTGCCAGCGGCGGGACTAGCGGGAGTCGTGGCGGGGAGCTGTTTTTT
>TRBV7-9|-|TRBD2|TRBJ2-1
CASSKTFRTSVYNEQFF
TGTGCCAGCAGCAAAACTTTCCGGACTAGCGTTTACAATGAGCAGTTCTTC
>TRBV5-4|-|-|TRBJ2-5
CASSPSPTAETQYF
TGTGCCAGCAGCCCGAGCCCAACTGCAGAGACCCAGTACTTC
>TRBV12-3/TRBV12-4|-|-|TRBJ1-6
CASSVTYNSPLHF
TGTGCCAGCAGCGTAACCTATAATTCACCCCTCCACTTT
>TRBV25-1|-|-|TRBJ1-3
CASSEAGGGSGNTIYF
TGTGCCAGCAGTGAGGCAGGCGGGGGTTCTGGAAACACCATATATTTT
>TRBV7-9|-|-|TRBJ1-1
CASSLQGSTEAFF
TGTGCCAGCAGCTTACAGGGTTCAACTGAAGCTTTCTTT
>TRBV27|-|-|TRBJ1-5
CASNPRRVDQPQHF
TGTGCCAGCAACCCCCGGCGCGTAGATCAGCCCCAGCATTTT
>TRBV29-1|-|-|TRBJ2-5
CSVESAAGETQYF
TGCAGCGTTGAGTCAGCGGCGGGAGAGACCCAGTACTTC
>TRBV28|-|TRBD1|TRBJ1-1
CASSRGGQSNTEAFF
TGTGCCAGCAGCAGGGGGGGACAGTCTAACACTGAAGCTTTCTTT
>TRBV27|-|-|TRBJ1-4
CASSGDRGNEKLFF
TGTGCCAGCAGTGGGGATCGGGGGAATGAAAAACTGTTTTTT
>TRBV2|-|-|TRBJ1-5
CASSVRSSGPQHF
TGTGCCAGCAGTGTGCGGTCCTCTGGGCCCCAGCATTTT
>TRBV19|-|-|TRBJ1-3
CASSILGSGNTIYF
TGTGCCAGTAGTATTCTGGGATCCGGAAACACCATATATTTT
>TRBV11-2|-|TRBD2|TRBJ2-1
CASSLDIGRYEQFF
TGTGCCAGCAGCTTAGATATCGGGAGGTATGAGCAGTTCTTC
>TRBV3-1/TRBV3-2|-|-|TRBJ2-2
CASSFSDRPGELFF
TGTGCCAGCAGCTTTTCTGACAGGCCCGGGGAGCTGTTTTTT
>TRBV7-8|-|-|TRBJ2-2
CASSLKGLDMSKTGELFF
TGTGCCAGCAGCTTAAAAGGCCTGGACATGTCAAAAACCGGGGAGCTGTTTTTT